This TCR beta chain was documented in a study of blood T cell repertoires in COVID-19 (dated by TCRdb to the early 2020s). Describing the broader study: Collaborator samples came from the United States, Italy and Spain and covered acute and convalescent phases of COVID-19. The repertoires were made available in a free public database intended to serve as a resource for research on the immune response to SARS-CoV-2. Subjects who had been exposed to COVID-19, were actively infected with it, or had recovered from it provided the deeply sampled blood TCRbeta repertoires that made up the dataset. The sample metadata nearly always contained a de-identified subject ID, COVID-19 status, age in years and sex. The material from the prospective study consisted of cDNA or gDNA derived from T cells, B-cell-depleted T cells, or PBMCs. HLA class I and class II types, where available, came from metadata supplied by the sample provider rather than from assay-based typing. Samples came from the ongoing ImmuneRACE study (first 160 participants) plus 1,254 subjects from 6 global collaborators. Overall study outcomes, separate from this receptor: The amount of clinical and demographic metadata varied by source and participant and was provided uncurated.

A note on this clone: What antigen it recognizes has not been identified. One base away there is no much larger clone; base qualities are not given.

TCRbeta CDR3 regions were amplified from genomic DNA using the immunoSEQ Assay, a bias-controlled multiplex PCR. For the original study's pipeline: Within the assay, amplification of reference gene primers was used to estimate how many nucleated cells each sample contained. Sequence reads were collapsed and filtered to measure the absolute abundance of every unique TCRbeta CDR3 rearrangement. For each sample, productive Simpson clonality was calculated as the square root of Simpson's diversity index over productive rearrangements. TCRdb re-hosts the immuneACCESS table, in-frame sequences only. Its copies lack some clones; in the studies checked, an unresolved V gene accounts for under half of them, and the cause for the rest is not known. Clonal size and the V and J genes are those of that table, whereas D and trimming came from the DNA. The sample includes about 200,000 clones, with about 84% observed a single time. The ten largest clones take up roughly 5.9% of the sample.

In the prospective study, participants were about 18 to 89 years old, resided in approximately 22 geographic areas of the United States, and were enrolled through a virtual design. In the prospective study, participants were assigned to cohorts based on the clinical history participants reported in a screening survey and a study questionnaire. Each participant in the prospective study had whole blood, serum and a nasopharyngeal or oropharyngeal swab collected by mobile phlebotomists. Additional blood draws and questionnaires over an approximately 2-month period could optionally be provided by prospective study participants. Prospective study blood samples were shipped either frozen or at room temperature before DNA extraction. CDR1 SGHNT and CDR2 YENEEA were looked up in the germline V gene. Inclusive of the bounding cysteine and phenylalanine, the CDR3 is 13 residues long. Of all the DNA, just the CDR3 is kept, 39 bases in frame from base 1. V is clipped by 2 bases and J by 7 bases, and the sequence between their germline boundaries is 8 bases long.

Input material: PBMCs or T cells enriched from blood (not recorded which). This chain joins TRBV11-3 to TRBJ2-2, with the D gene not clear enough to name. The TCR sequence derives from a man aged 35 to 55 with acute COVID-19. CDR3 region: CASSLSQIGELFF. The DNA is as follows: TGTGCCAGCAGCTTATCACAGATCGGGGAGCTGTTTTTT.